What follows are 23 T cell receptor beta chains derived from one specimen sequenced in a study of blood T cell repertoires in COVID-19 (dated by TCRdb to about 2020). Library prep was done by the immunoSEQ multiplex PCR assay. TCRdb took over this immuneACCESS table, retaining in-frame rearrangements with V and J assigned. Such tables are incomplete; in checked studies, under half of the missing clones stem from an unresolved V gene, and the remainder is unexplained. This sample holds approximately 150,000 clones; around 86% were observed only once. Clones ranked in the top ten supply 35% to 40% of the sample. Material for sequencing was peripheral blood. The receptors stem from a man aged 50 to 60 who had recovered from COVID-19.

The rearrangement joins TRBV19 to TRBJ1-2; TRBD1 might be the D (5 bases). The germline gives CDR1 LNHDA, CDR2 SQIVND (reference sequence). The CDR3 sequence is 14 residues long. Trimming shortened V by 1 base and J by 8 bases, and 14 bases separated the two germline ends. Here the CDR3 reads CASSIVGQGRGYTF. The CDR3 bases are TGTGCCAGTAGTATAGTAGGGCAGGGTAGAGGCTACACCTTC.

The V and J genes are TRBV2 and TRBJ1-2; TRBD1 matches 7 bases. The CDR3 totals 15 residues. Looked up from germline, CDR1 is SNHLY and CDR2 is FYNNEI. V lost 2 bases, J lost 5 bases, and 8 bases stayed unmatched. For the CDR3, the DNA is TGTGCCAGCAGTGAATCCCGGCAGGGGGTGTATGGCTACACCTTC. Protein: CASSESRQGVYGYTF. Together with reference TRBV2 and TRBJ1-2, the CDR3 gives the full variable domain: EPEVTQTPSHQVTQMGQEVILRCVPISNHLYFYWYRQILGQKVEFLVSFYNNEISEKSEIFDDQFSVERPDGSNFTLKIRSTKLEDSAMYFCASSESRQGVYGYTFGSGTRLTVV.

This chain links TRBV6-5 with TRBJ1-2, with D uncertain. Between the trimmed V and J ends, which lost 10 bases and 0 bases, there was a span of 15 bases. The CDR3 contains 14 residues. Germline V lookup: CDR1 MNHEY, CDR2 SVGAGI. For the CDR3, the DNA is TGTGCCACAAAAGCCGGGGAAACTAACTATGGCTACACCTTC. It specifies CATKAGETNYGYTF.

J is TRBJ1-5 and V is TRBV12-5; 12 bases agree with TRBD1. The junction had 8 bases not matched to a gene; V was cut back by 2 bases and J by 6 bases. This CDR3 contains 17 residues. CDR1 and CDR2 (germline): LGHNT, FRNRAP. The CDR3 is CASGLSRDRGRRQPQHF. In nucleotides, the CDR3 is TGTGCTAGTGGTTTGTCGCGGGACAGGGGGCGACGTCAGCCCCAGCATTTT.

The chain is built from TRBV9 and TRBJ1-1, with 7 nucleotides matching TRBD1. The CDR3 consists of 17 residues. V was pared by 4 bases and J by 1 base, with 13 bases of the junction left unmatched. Germline assignment: CDR1 SGDLS and CDR2 YYNGEE. The CDR3 DNA follows: TGTGCCAGCAGCTCCACTGGAGGGGGCCTTGGGAACACTGAAGCTTTCTTT. Its translation is CASSSTGGGLGNTEAFF.

J is TRBJ1-3 and V is TRBV30; the D is unclear. The ends were cut back, 0 bases at V and 0 bases at J, with 9 bases in the middle. Germline V lookup: CDR1 GTSNPN, CDR2 SVGIG (reference sequence). The CDR3 loop spans 15 amino acids. The CDR3 DNA reads as TGTGCCTGGAGTGTGGGCAGGATCTCTGGAAACACCATATATTTT. It translates to CAWSVGRISGNTIYF.

J is TRBJ1-1 and V is TRBV29-1; perhaps TRBD1 as D (5 bases). Germline values: CDR1 SQVTM, CDR2 ANQGSEA. The CDR3 loop spans 13 amino acids. V was trimmed by 7 bases and J by 3 bases, leaving 15 bases between them. The CDR3 DNA follows: TGCAGCGCGAGGCTGGGAGGGGACACTGAAGCTTTCTTT. Translated: CSARLGGDTEAFF.

This sequence joins TRBV13 and TRBJ1-1, with D unresolved. The CDR3 is made up of 11 amino acids. The germline CDR1 and CDR2 sequences are PRHDT and FYEKMQ (reference sequence). Between the trimmed V and J ends, which lost 5 bases and 4 bases, there was a span of 5 bases. The CDR3 DNA sequence: TGTGCCAGCAGCCTCGGCACTGAAGCTTTCTTT. This translates into CASSLGTEAFF.

The chain employs TRBV6-2 or TRBV6-3 and TRBJ2-2; D is perhaps TRBD1 (6 bases). The CDR3 is 18 residues long. The germline V and J ends were trimmed by 2 bases and 2 bases, with 18 bases remaining between them. Germline V gives CDR1 MNHEY, CDR2 SVGEGT. DNA of the CDR3: TGTGCCAGCAGTTACGGGGGACACAGAAGTTTTAACACCGGGGAGCTGTTTTTT. Its translation: CASSYGGHRSFNTGELFF.

The J gene is TRBJ2-2, the V gene TRBV6-5; D is uncertain. With 5 bases removed from V and 1 base from J, the gap between germline ends came to 5 bases. Per the germline V gene, CDR1 is MNHEY and CDR2 is SVGAGI. The CDR3 runs to 13 residues. This CDR3 is CASSTWNTGELFF. CDR3 sequence (DNA): TGTGCCAGCAGTACTTGGAACACCGGGGAGCTGTTTTTT.

This sequence joins TRBV2 and TRBJ1-2, with a weak D call TRBD1 (5 bases). The CDR3 totals 11 residues. The ends were cut back, 5 bases at V and 5 bases at J, with 6 bases in the middle. In germline, CDR1 is SNHLY, CDR2 FYNNEI. The CDR3 nucleotides are TGTGCCAGCAGTAGACAGTATGGCTACACCTTC. This translates into CASSRQYGYTF.

The CDR3 DNA sequence: TGCAGCGTTGAAAGAGGACAGGGGGACACTGAAGCTTTCTTT. Protein: CSVERGQGDTEAFF. The chain carries TRBV29-1 and TRBJ1-1; TRBD1 agrees at 10 bases. The CDR3 has 14 amino acids. V was pared by 2 bases and J by 3 bases, with 3 bases of the junction left unmatched. Per the germline V gene, CDR1 is SQVTM and CDR2 is ANQGSEA.

The V and J genes are TRBV27 and TRBJ2-2; maybe TRBD1 (5 bases). The CDR3 length is 14 residues. Germline V lookup: CDR1 MNHEY, CDR2 SMNVEV (reference sequence). V shed 11 bases and J shed 0 bases, with 13 bases lying between them. CDR3 residues: CASRAKSNTGELFF. The CDR3 nucleotides read TGTGCCTCCAGGGCGAAATCGAACACCGGGGAGCTGTTTTTT.

The chain carries TRBV7-7 and TRBJ2-5, with 7 nucleotides matching TRBD1. The germline V gene encodes CDR1 SSHAT and CDR2 FNYEAQ (reference sequence). The CDR3 consists of 15 residues. V shed 4 bases, J shed 2 bases, and the junction held 7 bases outside the gene matches. The CDR3 region has the DNA TGTGCCAGCAGCTCGCTTGGGACAGTACAAGAGACCCAGTACTTC. Its protein is CASSSLGTVQETQYF.

The chain links TRBV11-2 to TRBJ2-2, with a possible D match to TRBD2 (6 bases). V was shortened by 5 bases and J by 0 bases, with 13 bases between the two germline ends. This CDR3 is built from 16 residues. Germline CDR1 SGHAT, CDR2 FQNNGV. The CDR3 region has the DNA TGTGCCAGCAGCCCAGTTCGGGGGACGAACACCGGGGAGCTGTTTTTT. Translating it yields CASSPVRGTNTGELFF.

The chain carries TRBV6-2 or TRBV6-3 and TRBJ1-2; D not certain. V was shortened by 6 bases and J by 4 bases, with 6 bases between the two germline ends. In germline, CDR1 is MNHEY, CDR2 SVGEGT. The CDR3 covers 11 residues. In DNA form, the CDR3 reads TGTGCCAGCAGCACAATCTATGGCTACACCTTC. Translating it yields CASSTIYGYTF.

V usage is TRBV4-3 and J usage is TRBJ2-2; TRBD1 agrees at 8 bases. The CDR3 sequence is 17 residues long. Germline trimming cut 0 bases from V and 2 bases from J; bases unmatched to any gene: 5. Germline assignment: CDR1 LGHNA and CDR2 YSLEER. CDR3: CASSQEPQGANTGELFF. The CDR3 nucleotides are TGCGCCAGCAGCCAAGAGCCCCAGGGGGCAAACACCGGGGAGCTGTTTTTT.

V gene TRBV9 combines with J gene TRBJ2-5; TRBD2 might be the D (5 bases). Germline V gene sequence: CDR1 SGDLS, CDR2 YYNGEE. The CDR3 loop spans 16 amino acids. V lost 1 base to trimming and J lost 0 bases, with 13 bases between them. In DNA form, the CDR3 reads TGTGCCAGCAGCGTACGAAGCGGTGCGTACCAAGAGACCCAGTACTTC. Translation gives CASSVRSGAYQETQYF.

The chain employs TRBV13 and TRBJ2-5; 7 nucleotides align to TRBD1. The CDR3 consists of 16 residues. Trimming took 4 bases from V and 0 from J; bases not matched to a gene: 8. Germline V lookup: CDR1 PRHDT, CDR2 FYEKMQ (reference sequence). The CDR3 protein is CASSSSDRVHQETQYF. The DNA for the CDR3 is TGTGCCAGCAGCTCCAGCGACAGGGTTCACCAAGAGACCCAGTACTTC.

This sequence joins TRBV19 and TRBJ1-3; tentative D call: TRBD1 (6 bases). The CDR3 runs to 17 residues. CDR1 is LNHDA and CDR2 is SQIVND in the germline V gene (reference sequence). The V end lost 0 bases, the J end lost 7 bases, and 19 bases lay between the germline ends. CDR3 in amino acids: CASSIEGTFVYGNTIYF. The CDR3 coding sequence is TGTGCCAGTAGTATAGAAGGGACATTCGTCTATGGGAACACCATATATTTT.

CDR3 residues: CASSQTSGDTDTQYF. The CDR3 region has the DNA TGCGCCAGCAGCCAGACTAGCGGGGACACAGATACGCAGTATTTT. The rearrangement joins TRBV4-3 to TRBJ2-3; 11 bases map to TRBD2. The trim removed 3 bases at V and 2 bases at J, leaving 1 base unmatched. CDR1 and CDR2 (germline): LGHNA, YSLEER. CDR3 size: 15 residues.

This clone was picked up a small number of times. This chain links TRBV12-5 with TRBJ1-6, with 9 bases identical to TRBD1. The CDR3 contains 18 residues. The J segment lost 4 bases and the V segment lost 0 bases, leaving 7 bases of the junction unmatched. Germline V gene data show CDR1 as LGHNT and CDR2 as FRNRAP. This CDR3 is CASGLVRQGELYNSPLHF. The CDR3 DNA sequence: TGTGCTAGTGGTTTGGTACGACAGGGGGAACTATATAATTCACCCCTCCACTTT.

The chain links TRBV27 to TRBJ2-3; 12 bases are shared with TRBD1. Germline CDR1 MNHEY, CDR2 SMNVEV (reference sequence). The CDR3 totals 17 residues. V dropped 11 bases and J dropped 0; count of bases not matched to a gene: 12. The CDR3 DNA sequence: TGTGCCGGCGAGGACGGGACAGGGGGCCTCAGCACAGATACGCAGTATTTT. Encoded protein: CAGEDGTGGLSTDTQYF.